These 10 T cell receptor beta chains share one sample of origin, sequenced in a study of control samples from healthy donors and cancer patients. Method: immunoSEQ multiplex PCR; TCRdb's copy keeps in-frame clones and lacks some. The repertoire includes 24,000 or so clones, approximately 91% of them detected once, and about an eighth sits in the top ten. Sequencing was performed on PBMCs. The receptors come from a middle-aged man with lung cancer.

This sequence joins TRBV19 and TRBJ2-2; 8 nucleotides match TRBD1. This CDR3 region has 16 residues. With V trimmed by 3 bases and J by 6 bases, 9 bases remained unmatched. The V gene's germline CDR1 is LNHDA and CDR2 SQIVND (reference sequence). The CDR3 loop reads CASSIRDRSPAGELFF. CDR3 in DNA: TGTGCCAGTAGTATCCGGGACAGGTCCCCCGCCGGGGAGCTGTTTTTT.

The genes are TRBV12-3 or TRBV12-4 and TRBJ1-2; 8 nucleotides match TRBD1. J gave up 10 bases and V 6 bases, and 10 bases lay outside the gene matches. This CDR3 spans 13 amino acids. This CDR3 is CASRPRTGIAYTF. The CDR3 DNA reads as TGTGCCAGCAGACCCCGGACAGGGATTGCCTACACCTTC.

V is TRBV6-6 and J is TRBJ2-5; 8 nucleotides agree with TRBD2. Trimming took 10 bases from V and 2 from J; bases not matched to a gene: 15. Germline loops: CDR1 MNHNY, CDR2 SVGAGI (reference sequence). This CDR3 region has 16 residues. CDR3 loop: CATKTPPGGPQETQYF. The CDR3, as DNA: TGTGCCACCAAAACGCCGCCGGGGGGGCCTCAAGAGACCCAGTACTTC.

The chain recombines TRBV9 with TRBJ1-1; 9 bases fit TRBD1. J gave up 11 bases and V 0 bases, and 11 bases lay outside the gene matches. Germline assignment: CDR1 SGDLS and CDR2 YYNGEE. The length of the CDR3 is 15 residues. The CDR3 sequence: CASSVGGTGGGRAFF. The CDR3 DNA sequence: TGTGCCAGCAGCGTAGGGGGTACAGGGGGCGGAAGGGCTTTCTTT.

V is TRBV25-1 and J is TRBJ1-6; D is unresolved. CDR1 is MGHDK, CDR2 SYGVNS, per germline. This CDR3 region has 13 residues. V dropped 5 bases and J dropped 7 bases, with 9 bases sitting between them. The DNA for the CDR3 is TGTGCCAGCAGTCACAGACCCAATTCACCCCTCCACTTT. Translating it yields CASSHRPNSPLHF.

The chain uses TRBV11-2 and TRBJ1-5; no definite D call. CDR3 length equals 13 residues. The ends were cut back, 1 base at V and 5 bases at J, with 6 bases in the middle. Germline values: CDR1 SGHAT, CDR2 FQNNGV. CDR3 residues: CASSLAQDQPQHF. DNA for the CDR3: TGTGCCAGCAGCTTAGCCCAAGATCAGCCCCAGCATTTT. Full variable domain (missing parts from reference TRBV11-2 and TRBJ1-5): EAGVAQSPRYKIIEKRQSVAFWCNPISGHATLYWYQQILGQGPKLLIQFQNNGVVDDSQLPKDRFSAERLKGVDSTLKIQPAKLEDSAVYLCASSLAQDQPQHFGDGTRLSIL.

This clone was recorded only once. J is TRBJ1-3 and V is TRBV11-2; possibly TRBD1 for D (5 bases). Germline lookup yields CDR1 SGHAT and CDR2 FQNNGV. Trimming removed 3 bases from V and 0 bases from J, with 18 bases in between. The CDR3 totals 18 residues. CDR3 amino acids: CASSFPRQGDGSGNTIYF. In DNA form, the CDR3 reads TGTGCCAGCAGCTTCCCGAGGCAAGGGGACGGCTCTGGAAACACCATATATTTT.

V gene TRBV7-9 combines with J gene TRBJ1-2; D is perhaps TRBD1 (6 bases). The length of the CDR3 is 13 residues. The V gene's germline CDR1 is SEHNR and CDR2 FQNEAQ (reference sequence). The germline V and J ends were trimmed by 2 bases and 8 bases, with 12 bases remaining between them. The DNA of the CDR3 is TGTGCCAGCAGCTTATCACAGGGTGGCGGCTACACCTTC. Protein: CASSLSQGGGYTF. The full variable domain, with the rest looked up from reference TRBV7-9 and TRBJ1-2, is DTGVSQNPRHKITKRGQNVTFRCDPISEHNRLYWYRQTLGQGPEFLTYFQNEAQLEKSRLLSDRFSAERPKGSFSTLEIQRTEQGDSAMYLCASSLSQGGGYTFGSGTRLTVV.

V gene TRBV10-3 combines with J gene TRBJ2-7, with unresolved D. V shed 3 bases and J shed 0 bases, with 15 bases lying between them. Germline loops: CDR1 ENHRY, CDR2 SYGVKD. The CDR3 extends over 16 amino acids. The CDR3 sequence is CAISEKVRSSSYEQYF. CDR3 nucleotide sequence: TGTGCCATCAGTGAAAAGGTCCGGTCAAGCTCCTACGAGCAGTACTTC.

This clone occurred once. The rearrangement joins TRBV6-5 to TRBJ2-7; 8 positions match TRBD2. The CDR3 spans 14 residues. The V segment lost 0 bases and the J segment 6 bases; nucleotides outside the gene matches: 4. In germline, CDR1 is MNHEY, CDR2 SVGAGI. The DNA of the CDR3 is TGTGCCAGCAGTTACTCTGCGGGGGGCCCCGAGCAGTACTTC. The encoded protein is CASSYSAGGPEQYF.